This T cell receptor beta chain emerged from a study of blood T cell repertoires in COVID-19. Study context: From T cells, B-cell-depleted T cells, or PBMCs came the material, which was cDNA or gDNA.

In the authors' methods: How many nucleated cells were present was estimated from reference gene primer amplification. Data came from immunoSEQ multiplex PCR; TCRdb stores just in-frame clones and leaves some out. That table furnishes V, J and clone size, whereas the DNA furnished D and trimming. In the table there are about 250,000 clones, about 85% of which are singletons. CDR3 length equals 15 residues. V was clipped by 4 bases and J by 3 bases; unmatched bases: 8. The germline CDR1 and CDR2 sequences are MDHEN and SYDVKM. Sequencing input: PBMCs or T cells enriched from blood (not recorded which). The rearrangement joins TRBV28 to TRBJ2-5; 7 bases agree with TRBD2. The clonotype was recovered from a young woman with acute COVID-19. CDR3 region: CASSSSGAGKETQYF. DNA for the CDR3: TGTGCCAGCAGTTCCTCGGGAGCGGGGAAAGAGACCCAGTACTTC.